Listed here are 10 T cell receptor beta chains from one sample, sequenced in a study of blood T cell repertoires in COVID-19. Clones were read by immunoSEQ multiplex PCR, and TCRdb kept only the in-frame ones, dropping some. The data contain about 400,000 clones, around nine tenths of them singletons. The sequenced sample was peripheral blood. All receptors derive from a woman in her 30s with acute or convalescent COVID-19.

The V call is TRBV18, the J call TRBJ2-3; weak D call: TRBD2 (5 bases). Germline loops: CDR1 KGHSH, CDR2 LQKENI. V dropped 3 bases and J dropped 3 bases, with 10 bases sitting between them. The CDR3 runs to 14 residues. This CDR3 reads CASSPELETDTQYF. In DNA form, the CDR3 reads TGTGCCAGCTCACCGGAACTAGAGACAGATACGCAGTATTTT.

V gene TRBV4-2 combines with J gene TRBJ1-4; 10 bases map to TRBD1. CDR3 size: 14 residues. Germline V gene lookup returns CDR1 LGHNA and CDR2 YNFKEQ. V was pared by 4 bases and J by 8 bases, with 4 bases of the junction left unmatched. CDR3 amino acids: CASSPGTGDEKLFF. CDR3 bases: TGTGCCAGCAGCCCCGGGACAGGGGACGAAAAACTGTTTTTT.

The rearrangement joins TRBV30 to TRBJ1-2; TRBD1 aligns across 7 bases. The CDR3 consists of 13 residues. V shed 4 bases, J shed 2 bases, and the junction held 4 bases outside the gene matches. The germline V gene encodes CDR1 GTSNPN and CDR2 SVGIG (reference sequence). As DNA, the CDR3 is TGTGCCTGGACCCTGGGACAGAACTATGGCTACACCTTC. Protein product: CAWTLGQNYGYTF.

This clone was picked up one time. The V and J genes are TRBV5-1 and TRBJ1-1, with D tentatively TRBD1 (5 bases). Germline V gene sequence: CDR1 SGHRS, CDR2 YFSETQ. There are 17 residues in the CDR3. The V gene lost 0 bases and the J gene lost 0 bases, with 15 bases spanning the gap. The CDR3 reads CASSLVPIDSLNTEAFF. The CDR3 DNA reads TGCGCCAGCAGCTTGGTTCCAATCGACAGTTTGAACACTGAAGCTTTCTTT.

This chain joins TRBV19 and TRBJ2-3; D uncertain. The CDR3 has 12 residues. V was shortened by 8 bases and J by 5 bases, with 11 bases between the two germline ends. CDR1 and CDR2 (germline): LNHDA, SQIVND (reference sequence). The CDR3 coding sequence is TGTGCCAGTCGAAGCACGGGAGATACGCAGTATTTT. It is translated as CASRSTGDTQYF.

The chain recombines TRBV9 with TRBJ2-5; a weak D match, TRBD2 (5 bases). Between the trimmed V and J ends, which lost 2 bases and 1 base, there was a span of 9 bases. The length of the CDR3 is 14 residues. Germline assignment: CDR1 SGDLS and CDR2 YYNGEE. The CDR3 region is CASSVRAGQETQYF. The CDR3 coding sequence is TGTGCCAGCAGCGTTCGTGCGGGCCAAGAGACCCAGTACTTC.

The J gene is TRBJ2-3, the V gene TRBV10-3; perhaps TRBD2 as D (6 bases). V lost 0 bases to trimming and J lost 0 bases, with 13 bases between them. Germline V gives CDR1 ENHRY, CDR2 SYGVKD. The CDR3 extends over 17 amino acids. In DNA form, the CDR3 reads TGTGCCATCAGTGAGTCCGCGGGGTGGTCCAGCACAGATACGCAGTATTTT. Translating gives CAISESAGWSSTDTQYF.

This chain links TRBV3-1 (or the pseudogene TRBV3-2) with TRBJ2-6; D unresolved. The CDR3 sequence is 15 residues long. V was cut by 5 bases and J by 0 bases, with 8 bases left in between. Germline CDR1 is LGHDT and CDR2 is YNNKEL (reference sequence). The CDR3 region has the DNA TGTGCCAGCAGCGAACAGCCCTCTGGGGCCAACGTCCTGACTTTC. As protein: CASSEQPSGANVLTF.

V gene TRBV3-1 (or the pseudogene TRBV3-2) combines with J gene TRBJ1-4; TRBD1 is a possible D gene (6 bases). CDR1 is LGHDT and CDR2 is YNNKEL in the germline V gene (reference sequence). Trimming shortened V by 0 bases and J by 3 bases, and 11 bases separated the two germline ends. CDR3 length: 16 residues. CDR3: CASSQESGAPNEKLFF. In nucleotides, the CDR3 is TGTGCCAGCAGCCAAGAGTCAGGGGCACCTAATGAAAAACTGTTTTTT.

This clone was seen once. V gene TRBV5-4 combines with J gene TRBJ2-3; D is unclear. CDR3 length: 15 amino acids. Trimming took off 1 base at V and 3 bases at J, with 12 bases between the two ends. Germline CDR1 SGHNT, CDR2 YYREEE (reference sequence). CDR3 loop: CASSLFNPGTDTQYF. CDR3 sequence (DNA): TGTGCCAGCAGCTTGTTCAACCCGGGTACAGATACGCAGTATTTT.